This TCR beta chain derives from a study of cytomegalovirus exposure and HLA in healthy donors. V lost 2 bases, J lost 7 bases, and 7 bases stayed unmatched. This CDR3 has 13 amino acids. Germline loops: CDR1 GTSNPN, CDR2 SVGIG (reference sequence). Likely unrecorded immune exposures existed in these nominally healthy donors. The PCR used 60 Vbeta and 13 Jbeta primers. Measured with immunoSEQ multiplex PCR; TCRdb has only the in-frame clones, and not every one. The sample contains about 150,000 clones, roughly 80% of which appear only once. This sequence was found in a man under 40 in good health and CMV-seropositive. The chain joins TRBV30 to TRBJ2-7; 8 bases agree with TRBD2. The specimen was PBMCs. The DNA for the CDR3 is TGTGCCTGGAGTCCTCCGGGGGGGAGGGAGCAGTACTTC. Translating it yields CAWSPPGGREQYF.